What follows is one T cell receptor beta chain and its context. Its antigen is not identified. The data were obtained in a study of CD8 T cells in Susac syndrome. On the study more broadly: Patients with Susac syndrome had blood drawn and were at that point therapy-naive, on corticosteroids, or on intravenous immunoglobulin alone.

The patients with Susac syndrome were individuals who fulfilled the recently defined diagnostic criteria for disease that was either definite or probable. Study results and limitations: Clonal expansion was not observed in the Susac syndrome CD4+ T cell repertoires.

Germline loops: CDR1 DFQATT, CDR2 SNEGSKA (reference sequence). The CDR3 runs 11 residues. Deletions cut 1 base from V and 8 bases from J, with 8 bases between. Random hexamers were used to reverse transcribe an amount of roughly 0.45 to 1 ug RNA. In TCRdb, the immunoSEQ multiplex PCR reads were re-called with MiXCR into one record per CDR3 protein. The sample has about 150,000 distinct CDR3 sequences; 90% to 96% are singletons. The chain couples TRBV20-1 to TRBJ1-2; D remains unclear. This receptor was obtained from a human donor with Susac syndrome. Sequencing was performed on CD4+ T cells from PBMCs. CDR3 nucleotide sequence: TGCAGTGCTAGAGGGATTGTGGGCTACACCTTC. This gives the protein CSARGIVGYTF.